Each of the 19 T cell receptor beta chains below was sequenced from the same sample in a study of blood T cell repertoires in COVID-19. Using immunoSEQ multiplex PCR, the repertoire was profiled, and TCRdb retains in-frame clones only, with some absent. Of 300,000 to 350,000 clones detected, 90% appear once; the ten largest clones hold approximately 4.3%. The material sequenced was PBMCs or T cells enriched from blood (not recorded which). The source of these receptors is a woman between 18 and 30 years old with acute COVID-19.

J is TRBJ1-4 and V is TRBV11-2, with D tentatively TRBD1 (5 bases). With 0 bases removed from V and 7 bases from J, the gap between germline ends came to 15 bases. In germline, CDR1 is SGHAT, CDR2 FQNNGV. This CDR3 spans 16 amino acids. CDR3 coding DNA: TGTGCCAGCAGCTTAGAATCCCCGGGGGGGGGTGAAAAACTGTTTTTT. It is translated as CASSLESPGGGEKLFF.

The CDR3 sequence: CAIKLAANTGELFF. The CDR3 DNA follows: TGTGCCATCAAGCTAGCGGCGAACACCGGGGAGCTGTTTTTT. The V call is TRBV10-3, the J call TRBJ2-2, with 7 positions matching TRBD2. V was clipped by 7 bases and J by 0 bases; unmatched bases: 2. Germline V lookup: CDR1 ENHRY, CDR2 SYGVKD. This CDR3 spans 14 amino acids.

This chain links TRBV7-3 with TRBJ2-1, with TRBD2 matching 11 bases. Germline V lookup: CDR1 SGHTA, CDR2 FQGTGA. The CDR3 covers 14 residues. V shed 2 bases and J 12 bases; nucleotides not matched to a gene: 6. The CDR3 region has the DNA TGTGCCAGCAGCTTAGGGACTAGCGGAGGGGGGCAGTTCTTC. Residues: CASSLGTSGGGQFF.

V usage is TRBV2 and J usage is TRBJ2-1; no clear D gene. CDR1 is SNHLY, CDR2 FYNNEI, per germline. The CDR3 loop spans 12 amino acids. V was cut by 3 bases and J by 9 bases, with 9 bases left in between. CDR3 sequence reads: CASSEVLSEQFF. DNA for the CDR3: TGTGCCAGCAGTGAGGTGCTAAGTGAGCAGTTCTTC.

The chain joins TRBV9 to TRBJ1-1, with D tentatively TRBD1 (6 bases). V was shortened by 2 bases and J by 5 bases, with 13 bases between the two germline ends. Germline values: CDR1 SGDLS, CDR2 YYNGEE. The CDR3 extends over 14 amino acids. The DNA for the CDR3 is TGTGCCAGCAGCGTTGAGGACAGCTGGACTGAAGCTTTCTTT. It is translated as CASSVEDSWTEAFF.

J is TRBJ1-3 and V is TRBV9, with D maybe TRBD1 (5 bases). CDR1 and CDR2 (germline): SGDLS, YYNGEE. V was clipped by 4 bases and J by 2 bases, with 16 bases between them. CDR3 size: 16 residues. DNA of the CDR3: TGTGCCAGCAGCCCCCGGGGGGTGCAAGCTGGAAACACCATATATTTT. Amino acids: CASSPRGVQAGNTIYF.

This clone was seen only a few times. This sequence joins TRBV5-6 and TRBJ1-4, with D possibly matching TRBD1 (5 bases). CDR1 is SGHDT, CDR2 YYEEEE, per germline. V lost 0 bases to trimming and J lost 6 bases, with 12 bases between them. This CDR3 spans 15 amino acids. The CDR3 spells CASSLAGRDYEKLFF. The DNA of the CDR3 is TGTGCCAGCAGCTTGGCAGGCAGGGACTATGAAAAACTGTTTTTT.

The table lists this clone with a count of one. The chain is built from TRBV7-9 and TRBJ1-3; D not resolved. CDR3 size: 15 residues. Germline V CDR1 and CDR2: SEHNR, FQNEAQ (reference sequence). V lost 1 base, J lost 4 bases, and 11 bases lay in between. The CDR3: CASSLGGGVGNTIYF. The CDR3, as DNA: TGTGCCAGCAGCTTAGGTGGCGGGGTCGGAAACACCATATATTTT.

This rearrangement joins TRBV10-1 to TRBJ2-3; no clear D gene. CDR1 and CDR2 from the germline V gene are WNHNN and SYGVQD (reference sequence). The CDR3 extends over 15 amino acids. Trimming shortened V by 4 bases and J by 7 bases, and 18 bases separated the two germline ends. CDR3 sequence reads: CASSGGPGSPHTQYF. The CDR3 nucleotides are TGCGCCAGCAGTGGAGGTCCGGGTTCGCCCCATACGCAGTATTTT.

The chain joins TRBV2 to TRBJ2-2; D perhaps matches TRBD2 (6 bases). The CDR3 is made up of 14 amino acids. Between the trimmed V and J ends, which lost 6 bases and 1 base, there was a span of 9 bases. Germline CDR1 is SNHLY and CDR2 is FYNNEI. For the CDR3, the DNA is TGTGCCAGCAGCCGTAGCGGGAACACCGGGGAGCTGTTTTTT. It translates to CASSRSGNTGELFF.

This chain joins TRBV6-4 and TRBJ1-1, with D tentatively TRBD1 (6 bases). In germline, CDR1 is MRHNA, CDR2 SNTAGT. The CDR3 consists of 13 residues. Trimming took off 6 bases at V and 1 base at J, with 9 bases between the two ends. The CDR3 spells CASSRDKNTEAFF. DNA of the CDR3: TGTGCCAGCAGCCGGGACAAGAACACTGAAGCTTTCTTT.

The chain is built from TRBV7-2 and TRBJ1-2, with 8 bases identical to TRBD1. The CDR3 consists of 17 residues. Losses at the gene ends were 6 bases for V and 0 bases for J; bases not matched to a gene: 12. Germline V lookup: CDR1 SGHTA, CDR2 FQGNSA. The CDR3: CASSLTTGALANYGYTF. The CDR3 DNA sequence: TGTGCCAGCAGTTTAACGACAGGGGCGCTAGCTAACTATGGCTACACCTTC.

The V gene is TRBV5-1, the J gene TRBJ1-2; possibly TRBD1 for D (5 bases). CDR1 is SGHRS, CDR2 YFSETQ, per germline. This CDR3 is 16 amino acids long. V lost 0 bases, J lost 2 bases, and 14 bases lay in between. The CDR3 loop reads CASSLGQPALNYGYTF. Here the CDR3 DNA reads TGCGCCAGCAGCTTGGGACAGCCAGCTCTCAACTATGGCTACACCTTC.

This clone showed up just a few times. In DNA, the CDR3 is TGTGCCAGCAGCCCCCAGGTCGCCTACGAGCAGTACTTC. Translating gives CASSPQVAYEQYF. The rearrangement uses TRBV11-1 and TRBJ2-7; D ambiguous. The length of the CDR3 is 13 residues. Germline CDR1 SGHAT, CDR2 FQDESV (reference sequence). Trimming took off 5 bases at V and 2 bases at J, with 10 bases between the two ends.

The chain couples TRBV5-1 to TRBJ1-2, with D possibly TRBD1 on 6 matching bases. Trimming removed 4 bases at V and 4 bases at J, with 14 bases between. This CDR3 is 14 amino acids long. Germline CDR1 SGHRS, CDR2 YFSETQ. The CDR3 loop reads CASSPSRDIYGYTF. The CDR3 DNA reads as TGCGCCAGCAGCCCGTCCCGGGACATCTATGGCTACACCTTC.

The V call is TRBV19, the J call TRBJ2-5; 14 bases are a match to TRBD2. This CDR3 spans 17 amino acids. With V trimmed by 4 bases and J by 0 bases, 4 bases remained unmatched. Looked up from germline, CDR1 is LNHDA and CDR2 is SQIVND (reference sequence). The CDR3 reads CASSTETSGRDQETQYF. CDR3 DNA: TGTGCCAGTAGTACCGAGACTAGCGGGAGGGACCAAGAGACCCAGTACTTC.

The genes are TRBV5-1 and TRBJ2-2; TRBD2 matches 8 bases. Looked up from germline, CDR1 is SGHRS and CDR2 is YFSETQ. With V trimmed by 0 bases and J by 5 bases, 6 bases remained unmatched. The CDR3 has 16 amino acids. CDR3 loop: CASSLGIAGSTGELFF. The CDR3 DNA is TGCGCCAGCAGCTTGGGGATAGCGGGAAGTACCGGGGAGCTGTTTTTT. Full variable domain (rest looked up from reference TRBV5-1 and TRBJ2-2): KAGVTQTPRYLIKTRGQQVTLSCSPISGHRSVSWYQQTPGQGLQFLFEYFSETQRNKGNFPGRFSGRQFSNSRSEMNVSTLELGDSALYLCASSLGIAGSTGELFFGEGSRLTVL.

The chain joins TRBV5-1 to TRBJ1-2, with 7 nucleotides matching TRBD1. Germline V gene data show CDR1 as SGHRS and CDR2 as YFSETQ. The V and J ends lost 3 bases and 1 base, in that order; junction bases with no gene match: 6. This CDR3 spans 15 amino acids. The CDR3 spells CASSSRTGLNYGYTF. DNA for the CDR3: TGCGCCAGCAGCTCAAGGACAGGCCTTAACTATGGCTACACCTTC.

This clone has a single count. The chain links TRBV5-1 to TRBJ2-3, with 10 nucleotides matching TRBD2. V was pared by 4 bases and J by 6 bases, with 11 bases of the junction left unmatched. There are 16 residues in the CDR3. Germline assignment: CDR1 SGHRS and CDR2 YFSETQ. CDR3 region: CASSGSSGGPSDTQYF. CDR3 sequence (DNA): TGCGCCAGCAGCGGGTCTAGCGGGGGTCCCTCGGATACGCAGTATTTT. Full variable domain (missing parts from reference TRBV5-1 and TRBJ2-3): KAGVTQTPRYLIKTRGQQVTLSCSPISGHRSVSWYQQTPGQGLQFLFEYFSETQRNKGNFPGRFSGRQFSNSRSEMNVSTLELGDSALYLCASSGSSGGPSDTQYFGPGTRLTVL.